This is a list of T cell receptor beta chains from one sample in a study of blood T cell repertoires in COVID-19. Here immunoSEQ multiplex PCR was the method, and the copy in TCRdb shows in-frame clones only, minus some. The table includes about 130,000 clones, more than 70% detected once. Specimen: peripheral blood. The receptors derive from an elderly woman with COVID-19, enrolled during active disease. Both conserved end residues are part of each CDR3. The order of the fields is CDR3 length, clone size, V gene, J gene, D gene, CDR3 protein, CDR3 DNA. A D gene is named only where the DNA matches it firmly. Expanded clones are given a class, and other clones once, few, many or no size at all.

len: 14
abundance: -
v_gene: TRBV7-2
j_gene: TRBJ1-1
d_gene: -
CDR3aa: CASSLGGVNTEAFF
CDR3nt: TGTGCCAGCAGCTTAGGCGGTGTGAACACTGAAGCTTTCTTT

len: 13
abundance: -
v_gene: TRBV28
j_gene: TRBJ2-7
d_gene: -
CDR3aa: CASSASGFVEQYF
CDR3nt: TGTGCCAGCAGTGCCTCCGGGTTTGTCGAGCAGTACTTC

len: 15
abundance: -
v_gene: TRBV7-2
j_gene: TRBJ2-7
d_gene: TRBD1
CDR3aa: CASSWTGTGAREQYF
CDR3nt: TGTGCCAGCAGCTGGACCGGGACAGGGGCTCGGGAGCAGTACTTC

len: 14
abundance: medium-sized
v_gene: TRBV6-5
j_gene: TRBJ1-5
d_gene: -
CDR3aa: CASSYYRGSQPQHF
CDR3nt: TGTGCCAGCAGTTACTATAGGGGCAGCCAGCCCCAGCATTTT

len: 16
abundance: -
v_gene: TRBV10-3
j_gene: TRBJ2-2
d_gene: -
CDR3aa: CAISPGSTLNTGELFF
CDR3nt: TGTGCCATCAGTCCGGGGTCGACTCTGAACACCGGGGAGCTGTTTTTT

len: 18
abundance: -
v_gene: TRBV7-9
j_gene: TRBJ1-2
d_gene: TRBD1
CDR3aa: CASSRPGQGALSSYGYTF
CDR3nt: TGTGCCAGCAGCCGACCGGGACAGGGGGCCTTATCCTCCTATGGCTACACCTTC

len: 22
abundance: -
v_gene: TRBV6-1
j_gene: TRBJ2-1
d_gene: TRBD2
CDR3aa: CASSEFGGGTSGNVRSYNEQFF
CDR3nt: TGTGCCAGCAGTGAATTTGGGGGAGGGACTAGCGGGAATGTACGCTCCTACAATGAGCAGTTCTTC

len: 16
abundance: -
v_gene: TRBV7-3
j_gene: TRBJ2-3
d_gene: TRBD1
CDR3aa: CASSPGTGGFTDTQYF
CDR3nt: TGTGCCAGCAGCCCGGGGACAGGGGGCTTCACAGATACGCAGTATTTT

len: 17
abundance: once
v_gene: TRBV7-9
j_gene: TRBJ2-1
d_gene: TRBD1
CDR3aa: CASSFSWEGQGIVEQFF
CDR3nt: TGTGCCAGCAGCTTTAGTTGGGAGGGACAGGGGATCGTTGAGCAGTTCTTC

len: 12
abundance: -
v_gene: TRBV6-4
j_gene: TRBJ1-2
d_gene: TRBD1
CDR3aa: CASSGQGGGYTF
CDR3nt: TGTGCCAGCAGTGGACAGGGTGGAGGCTACACCTTC

len: 15
abundance: -
v_gene: TRBV7-8
j_gene: TRBJ2-7
d_gene: TRBD2
CDR3aa: CASSPRTSGSYEQYF
CDR3nt: TGTGCCAGCAGCCCGAGGACTAGCGGATCCTACGAGCAGTACTTC

len: 18
abundance: -
v_gene: TRBV6-2/TRBV6-3
j_gene: TRBJ2-6
d_gene: -
CDR3aa: CASSYRKGNPSGANVLTF
CDR3nt: TGTGCCAGCAGTTACAGAAAGGGGAACCCCTCTGGGGCCAACGTCCTGACTTTC

len: 16
abundance: -
v_gene: TRBV7-9
j_gene: TRBJ2-5
d_gene: TRBD2
CDR3aa: CASSPGTSGGQETQYF
CDR3nt: TGTGCCAGCAGCCCCGGGACTAGCGGGGGCCAAGAGACCCAGTACTTC

len: 16
abundance: -
v_gene: TRBV18
j_gene: TRBJ2-7
d_gene: TRBD1
CDR3aa: CASSLPPGQWDYEQYF
CDR3nt: TGTGCCAGCTCCCTACCGCCGGGACAGTGGGACTACGAGCAGTACTTC

len: 15
abundance: -
v_gene: TRBV3-1/TRBV3-2
j_gene: TRBJ2-2
d_gene: TRBD1
CDR3aa: CASSRDRGVIGELFF
CDR3nt: TGTGCCAGCAGCCGAGACAGGGGGGTGATCGGGGAGCTGTTTTTT

len: 13
abundance: -
v_gene: TRBV9
j_gene: TRBJ2-7
d_gene: -
CDR3aa: CASSPLGSNEQYF
CDR3nt: TGTGCCAGCAGCCCTCTCGGTAGCAACGAGCAGTACTTC

len: 18
abundance: -
v_gene: TRBV7-3
j_gene: TRBJ1-1
d_gene: TRBD1
CDR3aa: CASSPTSAKTGYPTEAFF
CDR3nt: TGTGCCAGCAGCCCGACATCGGCAAAGACAGGGTACCCCACTGAAGCTTTCTTT

len: 11
abundance: -
v_gene: TRBV18
j_gene: TRBJ1-1
d_gene: -
CDR3aa: CASTGFIGAFF
CDR3nt: TGTGCCAGCACAGGGTTCATTGGAGCTTTCTTT

len: 15
abundance: -
v_gene: TRBV9
j_gene: TRBJ1-2
d_gene: -
CDR3aa: CASSVEGIANYGYTF
CDR3nt: TGTGCCAGCAGCGTAGAGGGGATAGCTAACTATGGCTACACCTTC

len: 17
abundance: -
v_gene: TRBV5-6
j_gene: TRBJ2-3
d_gene: TRBD2
CDR3aa: CASTLSTSVYSTDTQYF
CDR3nt: TGTGCCAGCACCTTGTCAACTAGCGTCTACTCCACAGATACGCAGTATTTT

len: 14
abundance: -
v_gene: TRBV18
j_gene: TRBJ2-5
d_gene: -
CDR3aa: CASSPELAGETQYF
CDR3nt: TGTGCCAGCTCACCAGAACTAGCTGGCGAGACCCAGTACTTC

len: 12
abundance: -
v_gene: TRBV5-6
j_gene: TRBJ2-1
d_gene: -
CDR3aa: CASRTRSNEQFF
CDR3nt: TGTGCCAGCAGGACTAGGTCTAATGAGCAGTTCTTC

len: 15
abundance: -
v_gene: TRBV2
j_gene: TRBJ2-1
d_gene: TRBD1
CDR3aa: CASGGGTGAYNEQFF
CDR3nt: TGTGCCAGCGGAGGTGGGACAGGCGCCTACAATGAGCAGTTCTTC

len: 15
abundance: -
v_gene: TRBV7-8
j_gene: TRBJ2-7
d_gene: TRBD1
CDR3aa: CASSSTGQGFGEQYF
CDR3nt: TGTGCCAGCAGCTCCACGGGACAGGGTTTCGGCGAGCAGTACTTC

len: 15
abundance: once
v_gene: TRBV6-5
j_gene: TRBJ2-2
d_gene: -
CDR3aa: CASRPPGQNTGELFF
CDR3nt: TGTGCCAGCAGACCACCAGGGCAGAACACCGGGGAGCTGTTTTTT

len: 10
abundance: -
v_gene: TRBV20-1
j_gene: TRBJ1-2
d_gene: -
CDR3aa: CSATGYGYTF
CDR3nt: TGCAGTGCTACGGGGTATGGCTACACCTTC

len: 17
abundance: -
v_gene: TRBV19
j_gene: TRBJ1-2
d_gene: TRBD1
CDR3aa: CASSPPGPGQRNYGYTF
CDR3nt: TGTGCCAGTAGTCCCCCGGGGCCGGGACAGAGGAACTATGGCTACACCTTC

len: 15
abundance: once
v_gene: TRBV5-1
j_gene: TRBJ2-1
d_gene: -
CDR3aa: CASSLTGQPYNEQFF
CDR3nt: TGCGCCAGCAGCTTGACAGGACAGCCTTACAATGAGCAGTTCTTC

len: 16
abundance: -
v_gene: TRBV27
j_gene: TRBJ2-7
d_gene: -
CDR3aa: CASSPVAVSFSYEQYF
CDR3nt: TGTGCCAGCAGCCCCGTGGCCGTTTCCTTCTCCTACGAGCAGTACTTC

len: 13
abundance: -
v_gene: TRBV14
j_gene: TRBJ2-1
d_gene: -
CDR3aa: CASSQVTDNEQFF
CDR3nt: TGTGCCAGCAGCCAGGTGACTGACAATGAGCAGTTCTTC

len: 16
abundance: -
v_gene: TRBV7-2
j_gene: TRBJ2-3
d_gene: -
CDR3aa: CASSLVGGRGTDTQYF
CDR3nt: TGTGCCAGCAGCTTAGTTGGCGGGCGGGGCACAGATACGCAGTATTTT

len: 13
abundance: -
v_gene: TRBV12-3/TRBV12-4
j_gene: TRBJ1-1
d_gene: -
CDR3aa: CASSLGVNAEAFF
CDR3nt: TGTGCCAGCTCACTCGGGGTGAACGCTGAAGCTTTCTTT

len: 13
abundance: -
v_gene: TRBV25-1
j_gene: TRBJ1-2
d_gene: -
CDR3aa: CASTPGVSYGYTF
CDR3nt: TGTGCCAGCACGCCAGGGGTAAGCTATGGCTACACCTTC

len: 14
abundance: -
v_gene: TRBV7-2
j_gene: TRBJ1-3
d_gene: TRBD1
CDR3aa: CASSLEGTVGTIYF
CDR3nt: TGTGCCAGCAGCTTAGAAGGGACAGTTGGCACCATATATTTT

len: 16
abundance: -
v_gene: TRBV6-5
j_gene: TRBJ2-2
d_gene: TRBD1
CDR3aa: CASSYQRTGGTGELFF
CDR3nt: TGTGCCAGCAGTTATCAACGTACAGGGGGCACCGGGGAGCTGTTTTTT

len: 14
abundance: -
v_gene: TRBV6-5
j_gene: TRBJ2-3
d_gene: TRBD1
CDR3aa: CASSLDRGTDTQYF
CDR3nt: TGTGCCAGCAGTTTAGACAGGGGCACAGATACGCAGTATTTT

len: 17
abundance: -
v_gene: TRBV5-6
j_gene: TRBJ1-2
d_gene: -
CDR3aa: CASSQGHIVYTNYGYTF
CDR3nt: TGTGCCAGCAGCCAGGGACATATAGTCTACACTAACTATGGCTACACCTTC

len: 14
abundance: -
v_gene: TRBV7-2
j_gene: TRBJ2-5
d_gene: -
CDR3aa: CASSLIAQQETQYF
CDR3nt: TGTGCCAGCAGCCTTATCGCCCAGCAAGAGACCCAGTACTTC

len: 15
abundance: few
v_gene: TRBV5-1
j_gene: TRBJ1-4
d_gene: TRBD1
CDR3aa: CASSNTQGVGEKLFF
CDR3nt: TGCGCCAGCAGCAATACCCAGGGGGTGGGTGAAAAACTGTTTTTT

len: 15
abundance: -
v_gene: TRBV24-1
j_gene: TRBJ1-5
d_gene: -
CDR3aa: CATSDAGDSNQPQHF
CDR3nt: TGTGCCACCAGTGATGCAGGGGATAGCAATCAGCCCCAGCATTTT

len: 15
abundance: -
v_gene: TRBV5-4
j_gene: TRBJ2-2
d_gene: TRBD2
CDR3aa: CASSPGGLGTGELFF
CDR3nt: TGTGCCAGCAGCCCGGGGGGACTAGGGACCGGGGAGCTGTTTTTT

len: 15
abundance: -
v_gene: TRBV7-2
j_gene: TRBJ1-1
d_gene: TRBD1
CDR3aa: CASSLAPQGRTEAFF
CDR3nt: TGTGCCAGCAGCTTAGCCCCACAGGGGAGGACTGAAGCTTTCTTT

len: 14
abundance: -
v_gene: TRBV20-1
j_gene: TRBJ2-7
d_gene: TRBD2
CDR3aa: CSASPGTSSYEQYF
CDR3nt: TGCAGTGCTAGTCCCGGGACTAGCTCCTACGAGCAGTACTTC

len: 15
abundance: -
v_gene: TRBV5-4
j_gene: TRBJ2-2
d_gene: TRBD1
CDR3aa: CASSSGGSNTGELFF
CDR3nt: TGTGCCAGCAGCTCAGGGGGCTCGAACACCGGGGAGCTGTTTTTT

len: 16
abundance: -
v_gene: TRBV19
j_gene: TRBJ2-1
d_gene: -
CDR3aa: CASSMGGGGRRGEQFF
CDR3nt: TGTGCCAGTAGTATGGGCGGTGGAGGACGGCGGGGTGAGCAGTTCTTC

len: 15
abundance: -
v_gene: TRBV19
j_gene: TRBJ2-1
d_gene: TRBD2
CDR3aa: CASRGGASGSNEQFF
CDR3nt: TGTGCCAGTAGAGGGGGGGCTAGCGGGAGCAATGAGCAGTTCTTC

len: 15
abundance: -
v_gene: TRBV7-6
j_gene: TRBJ2-1
d_gene: -
CDR3aa: CASSLVPSSYNEQFF
CDR3nt: TGTGCCAGCAGCTTAGTTCCGTCCTCCTACAATGAGCAGTTCTTC

len: 15
abundance: -
v_gene: TRBV7-9
j_gene: TRBJ2-5
d_gene: -
CDR3aa: CASSLVRSIQETQYF
CDR3nt: TGTGCCAGCAGCTTAGTCCGGTCGATACAAGAGACCCAGTACTTC

len: 15
abundance: -
v_gene: TRBV9
j_gene: TRBJ1-5
d_gene: TRBD1
CDR3aa: CASSVVQGVRQPQHF
CDR3nt: TGTGCCAGCAGCGTAGTTCAGGGGGTTCGACAGCCCCAGCATTTT

len: 14
abundance: -
v_gene: TRBV3-1/TRBV3-2
j_gene: TRBJ2-2
d_gene: TRBD2
CDR3aa: CASSQATSVGELFF
CDR3nt: TGTGCCAGCAGCCAAGCGACTAGCGTAGGGGAGCTGTTTTTT

len: 13
abundance: -
v_gene: TRBV6-5
j_gene: TRBJ1-2
d_gene: TRBD1
CDR3aa: CASSYSTGDGYTF
CDR3nt: TGTGCCAGCAGTTACTCCACAGGGGATGGCTACACCTTC

len: 17
abundance: -
v_gene: TRBV7-2
j_gene: TRBJ2-5
d_gene: TRBD2
CDR3aa: CASSLVGAGGVQETQYF
CDR3nt: TGTGCCAGCAGCTTAGTTGGGGCGGGAGGAGTACAAGAGACCCAGTACTTC

len: 13
abundance: -
v_gene: TRBV4-2
j_gene: TRBJ2-2
d_gene: -
CDR3aa: CASGGALTGELFF
CDR3nt: TGTGCCAGCGGGGGGGCCCTCACCGGGGAGCTGTTTTTT

len: 15
abundance: -
v_gene: TRBV4-3
j_gene: TRBJ2-7
d_gene: TRBD2
CDR3aa: CASSQEPSGAEEQYF
CDR3nt: TGCGCCAGCAGCCAAGAGCCTAGCGGGGCCGAGGAGCAGTACTTC

len: 12
abundance: once
v_gene: TRBV27
j_gene: TRBJ2-1
d_gene: -
CDR3aa: CASSRTYNEQFF
CDR3nt: TGTGCCAGCAGCCGTACCTACAATGAGCAGTTCTTC

len: 14
abundance: -
v_gene: TRBV18
j_gene: TRBJ2-7
d_gene: -
CDR3aa: CASSPPTGAFEQYF
CDR3nt: TGTGCCAGCTCACCACCTACTGGGGCCTTCGAGCAGTACTTC